Shown below are 24 T cell receptor beta chains from a single sample sequenced in a study of T cells in Graves' hyperthyroidism and ophthalmopathy. Regions amplified from RNA transcripts were the TCR beta CDR3 regions. An initial round of RT-PCR targeting the TCR CDR3 relied on the HTBI primer set. TCRdb re-called the multiplex PCR reads with MiXCR, one entry per CDR3 protein. The sample carries some 770,000 distinct CDR3 sequences, about a sixth recorded once. Sample: blood. Receptors were obtained from a man aged 18 to 35 with Graves' hyperthyroidism.

This clonotype has at least ten counts. The chain employs TRBV2 and TRBJ1-2; 8 nucleotides line up with TRBD1. This CDR3 is built from 13 residues. V shed 6 bases, J shed 5 bases, and the junction held 5 bases outside the gene matches. Germline V lookup: CDR1 SNHLY, CDR2 FYNNEI. The DNA for the CDR3 is TGTGCCAGCAGCCCGACAGGGGAGTATGGCTACACCTTC. This sequence encodes CASSPTGEYGYTF.

The chain recombines TRBV7-9 with TRBJ2-7, with D perhaps TRBD2 (5 bases). Trimming removed 0 bases at V and 5 bases at J, with 8 bases between. CDR3 length: 13 residues. The germline V gene encodes CDR1 SEHNR and CDR2 FQNEAQ (reference sequence). CDR3 amino acids: CASSLARENEQYF. The CDR3 coding sequence is TGTGCCAGCAGCTTAGCGAGGGAAAACGAGCAGTACTTC.

This clonotype was detected only a few times. CDR3 bases: TGTGCCAGCAGCCCCATGGGGTTGTCCTACGAGCAGTACTTC. Its protein product is CASSPMGLSYEQYF. J is TRBJ2-7 and V is TRBV9; no clear D. V dropped 4 bases and J dropped 1 base, with 12 bases sitting between them. Per germline, CDR1 SGDLS and CDR2 YYNGEE. The CDR3 is 14 amino acids.

The V gene is TRBV27, the J gene TRBJ2-5; 8 bases line up with TRBD1. This CDR3 contains 16 residues. From germline, CDR1 is MNHEY and CDR2 SMNVEV (reference sequence). With 5 bases clipped from V and 4 bases from J, the junction kept 12 bases outside the gene matches. CDR3 in amino acids: CASSLTRTGLGETQYF. CDR3 sequence (DNA): TGTGCCAGCAGTCTAACCCGGACAGGGTTGGGAGAGACCCAGTACTTC.

This clonotype came up many times. This chain uses TRBV7-8 with TRBJ2-7; D is unclear. The CDR3 is 12 amino acids. Trimming took 4 bases from V and 4 from J, leaving 8 bases between them. Germline CDR1 is SGHVS and CDR2 is FQNEAQ. The CDR3, as DNA: TGTGCCAGCAGCTCCCCCTTTTACGAGCAGTACTTC. Its protein product is CASSSPFYEQYF.

To note about this clonotype: The junction does not match germline at one end; this may be a read error. This chain joins TRBV7-9 and TRBJ2-1; the match to TRBD1 covers 11 bases. The CDR3 covers 16 residues. Germline V gene sequence: CDR1 SEHNR, CDR2 FQNEAQ (reference sequence). CDR3: CASSLVKGTGGNEQFF. CDR3 DNA: TGCGCCAGCAGCTTAGTGAAAGGGACAGGGGGCAATGAGCAGTTCTTC.

With regard to this clonotype: A much larger clone differs by one base, so this may be a read error. This chain connects TRBV30 to TRBJ1-1; 7 bases map to TRBD1. With 8 bases clipped from V and 12 bases from J, the junction kept 12 bases outside the gene matches. Germline V lookup: CDR1 GTSNPN, CDR2 SVGIG (reference sequence). The CDR3 is 11 residues long. The DNA of the CDR3 is TGTGCCGGGACGACAGGGCTATTGACTTTCTTT. Translated: CAGTTGLLTFF.

Ten or more counts support this clonotype. The J gene is TRBJ1-5, the V gene TRBV3-1; D is unresolved. Looked up from germline, CDR1 is LGHDT and CDR2 is YNNKEL (reference sequence). The CDR3 is 15 residues long. With 0 bases removed from V and 1 base from J, the gap between germline ends came to 7 bases. The chain's CDR3 is CASSQDRASNQPQHF. The CDR3 bases are TGTGCCAGCAGCCAAGATCGAGCGAGCAATCAGCCCCAGCATTTT. Variable domain in full (rest from reference TRBV3-1 and TRBJ1-5): DTAVSQTPKYLVTQMGNDKSIKCEQNLGHDTMYWYKQDSKKFLKIMFSYNNKELIINETVPNRFSPKSPDKAHLNLHINSLELGDSAVYFCASSQDRASNQPQHFGDGTRLSIL.

This clonotype was observed at least ten times. J is TRBJ2-7 and V is TRBV30; D could derive from TRBD1 or TRBD2 (7 bases each). This CDR3 comprises 16 residues. V was shortened by 3 bases and J by 5 bases, with 23 bases between the two germline ends. Germline CDR1 GTSNPN, CDR2 SVGIG (reference sequence). The chain's CDR3 is CAWSRGVRIAGDEQYF. The CDR3 region has the DNA TGTGCCTGGAGCAGGGGGGTACGAATAGCGGGCGACGAGCAGTACTTC.

This clonotype was recorded at least ten times. The V gene is TRBV11-1, the J gene TRBJ2-3, with D possibly TRBD2 on 6 matching bases. CDR3 length: 15 residues. Germline loops: CDR1 SGHAT, CDR2 FQDESV (reference sequence). Trimming removed 10 bases from V and 2 bases from J, with 19 bases in between. The CDR3 loop reads CATAPEGPFTDTQYF. The CDR3 nucleotides read TGTGCCACCGCCCCGGAGGGTCCTTTCACAGATACGCAGTATTTT.

There are many counts of this clonotype. The genes are TRBV28 and TRBJ2-7, with TRBD1 matching 11 bases. V lost 3 bases and J lost 0; bases outside the gene matches: 4. There are 16 residues in the CDR3. CDR1 MDHEN and CDR2 SYDVKM come from the germline V gene. CDR3 loop: CASSFWDRGVSYEQYF. The CDR3, as DNA: TGTGCCAGCAGTTTTTGGGACAGGGGGGTCTCCTACGAGCAGTACTTC.

This clonotype was seen a few times. The CDR3 DNA reads as TGTGCCAGCAGTGAATGGGGACTAGCGGTTTACAATGAGCAGTTCTTC. Amino acid sequence: CASSEWGLAVYNEQFF. The V gene is TRBV25-1, the J gene TRBJ2-1; 11 nucleotides agree with TRBD2. The V gene end was trimmed by 1 base and the J gene end by 4 bases; junction bases not matched to a gene: 3. Germline V gene data show CDR1 as MGHDK and CDR2 as SYGVNS. The CDR3 consists of 16 residues. The full variable domain, in which reference TRBV25-1 and TRBJ2-1 provide the parts outside the CDR3, is EADIYQTPRYLVIGTGKKITLECSQTMGHDKMYWYQQDPGMELHLIHYSYGVNSTEKGDLSSESTVSRIRTEHFPLTLESARPSHTSQYLCASSEWGLAVYNEQFFGPGTRLTVL.

The rearrangement links TRBV29-1 to TRBJ2-7, with D possibly being TRBD1 or TRBD2 (5 bases each). V gave up 4 bases and J gave up 5 bases, with 15 bases separating them. The CDR3 is made up of 13 amino acids. Per germline, CDR1 SQVTM and CDR2 ANQGSEA. The CDR3 nucleotides are TGCAGCGTTGGACCAGGGAAGCGGCACGAGCAGTACTTC. It translates to CSVGPGKRHEQYF.

This clonotype was observed a few times. The chain couples TRBV28 to TRBJ2-5; D perhaps matches TRBD2 (6 bases). Germline lookup yields CDR1 MDHEN and CDR2 SYDVKM. The CDR3 is 14 residues long. Trimming pared 7 bases from V and 0 bases from J, leaving 12 bases between. The CDR3 nucleotides are TGTGCCAGCACGACCCGGGACTACCAAGAGACCCAGTACTTC. Translated: CASTTRDYQETQYF.

Here the CDR3 reads CASSKGLAGVDTQYF. The CDR3 DNA reads TGTGCCAGCAGCAAGGGACTAGCGGGAGTTGATACGCAGTATTTT. The chain carries TRBV12-3 or TRBV12-4 and TRBJ2-3; 14 positions match TRBD2. The CDR3 is made up of 15 amino acids. Unmatched junction bases numbered 5, after V lost 6 bases and J lost 6 bases.

V is TRBV12-3 or TRBV12-4 and J is TRBJ2-1; D possibly matches TRBD1 or TRBD2 (5 bases each). V was pared by 6 bases and J by 9 bases, with 12 bases between. The CDR3 consists of 12 residues. CDR3 region: CASRGTVREQFF. The CDR3 DNA follows: TGTGCCAGCAGGGGGACGGTACGTGAGCAGTTCTTC.

V and J are TRBV20-1 and TRBJ2-3; D is uncertain. Trimming pared 5 bases from V and 5 bases from J, leaving 17 bases between. The germline CDR1 and CDR2 sequences are DFQATT and SNEGSKA (reference sequence). CDR3 length: 14 amino acids. DNA for the CDR3: TGCAGTGCTCCTTCTACCCTCCTCGGAGATACGCAGTATTTT. This encodes CSAPSTLLGDTQYF.

This clonotype has only a few counts. The V gene is TRBV24-1, the J gene TRBJ1-1; maybe TRBD1 (5 bases). Trimming left V 4 bases short and J 8 bases short, with 16 bases between. CDR1 KGHDR and CDR2 SFDVKD come from the germline V gene. The CDR3 runs to 14 residues. As DNA, the CDR3 is TGTGCCACCAGTGACCCGAATAGGGGTGTAGAAGCTTTCTTT. Translated: CATSDPNRGVEAFF.

This clonotype was recorded many times. The chain joins TRBV28 to TRBJ1-2, with no clear D. The V end lost 5 bases, the J end lost 5 bases, and 18 bases lay between the germline ends. Germline CDR1 and CDR2: MDHEN and SYDVKM. This CDR3 is 15 amino acids long. In nucleotides, the CDR3 is TGTGCCAGCAGTCGCCTGGGCCGCACAGCATATGGCTACACCTTC. Encoded protein: CASSRLGRTAYGYTF.

This clonotype has more than one count but fewer than ten. CDR3: CASSLVGLRGPGELFF. CDR3 nucleotide sequence: TGTGCCAGCAGCTTAGTGGGCCTACGTGGGCCCGGGGAGCTGTTTTTT. The chain employs TRBV7-2 and TRBJ2-2; no reliable D call. CDR1 and CDR2 from the germline V gene are SGHTA and FQGNSA. Trimming cost V 1 base and J 6 bases, with 15 bases left between them. The CDR3 consists of 16 residues.

This clonotype was seen only a few times. The rearrangement links TRBV7-9 to TRBJ2-1; D ambiguous. The germline gives CDR1 SEHNR, CDR2 FQNEAQ (reference sequence). CDR3 length: 12 amino acids. Trimming took 5 bases from V and 8 from J, leaving 10 bases between them. CDR3 protein: CASSLLHDEQFF. The DNA for the CDR3 is TGTGCCAGCAGCCTTCTACACGATGAGCAGTTCTTC.

This clonotype was counted many times. The chain combines TRBV2 with TRBJ1-1, with D maybe TRBD1 (6 bases). CDR3 length equals 11 residues. Looked up from germline, CDR1 is SNHLY and CDR2 is FYNNEI. The V gene lost 9 bases and the J gene lost 6 bases, with 11 bases spanning the gap. This CDR3 is CASSTGSEAFF. CDR3 sequence (DNA): TGTGCCAGTAGTACAGGGTCTGAAGCTTTCTTT.

This clonotype was detected a few times. V gene TRBV11-2 combines with J gene TRBJ1-1; 8 nucleotides agree with TRBD1. CDR1 and CDR2 (germline): SGHAT, FQNNGV. The CDR3 is 13 residues long. Germline trimming cut 5 bases from V and 6 bases from J; bases unmatched to any gene: 5. CDR3 region: CASSVWTGPEAFF. The CDR3 region has the DNA TGTGCCAGCAGCGTATGGACAGGGCCTGAAGCTTTCTTT.

The rearrangement joins TRBV6-5 to TRBJ2-7; TRBD1 is a possible D gene (6 bases). Germline values: CDR1 MNHEY, CDR2 SVGAGI. This CDR3 contains 16 residues. Between the trimmed V and J ends, which lost 4 bases and 3 bases, there was a span of 19 bases. The CDR3 here is CASSFNTDRRSYEQYF. The CDR3 nucleotides are TGTGCCAGCAGTTTCAATACGGACAGACGAAGCTACGAGCAGTACTTC.